These 4 T cell receptor beta chains originate from one sample sequenced in a study of cytomegalovirus exposure and HLA in healthy donors. The table came from immunoSEQ multiplex PCR; TCRdb's copy has only in-frame clones and leaves some out. The sample shows 80,000 to 100,000 clones, less than 90% of them seen only once. Material for sequencing was PBMCs. The source is a man in his late teens or twenties in good health and CMV-seropositive.

The CDR3 reads CASSSSGTGGSDTQYF. The CDR3 DNA sequence: TGCGCCAGCAGCTCCTCCGGGACAGGGGGATCAGATACGCAGTATTTT. V usage is TRBV5-1 and J usage is TRBJ2-3; 11 nucleotides line up with TRBD1. Losses at the gene ends were 3 bases for V and 4 bases for J; bases not matched to a gene: 7. Germline values: CDR1 SGHRS, CDR2 YFSETQ. The CDR3 is 16 amino acids.

The gene calls are TRBV4-3 and TRBJ2-3, with D possibly being TRBD1 (5 bases). Germline V lookup: CDR1 LGHNA, CDR2 YSLEER. The CDR3 totals 14 residues. Trimming left V 3 bases short and J 5 bases short, with 12 bases between. The CDR3 region is CASSQGLEKDTQYF. As DNA, the CDR3 is TGCGCCAGCAGCCAGGGGCTGGAAAAAGATACGCAGTATTTT.

This clone was observed a single time. The V gene is TRBV5-1, the J gene TRBJ1-2, with no clear D. The CDR3 has 15 residues. The ends were cut back, 0 bases at V and 2 bases at J, with 11 bases in the middle. The germline CDR1 and CDR2 sequences are SGHRS and YFSETQ. CDR3 region: CASSLGQASNYGYTF. The CDR3 DNA reads as TGCGCCAGCAGCTTGGGTCAGGCGTCCAACTATGGCTACACCTTC.

This chain joins TRBV7-9 and TRBJ2-2; maybe TRBD1 (6 bases). Germline V gene lookup returns CDR1 SEHNR and CDR2 FQNEAQ (reference sequence). This CDR3 is 15 amino acids long. V lost 3 bases and J lost 4, with 12 bases in between. CDR3 in DNA: TGTGCCAGCAGCTTTAACAGGGAGCGCACCGGGGAGCTGTTTTTT. Protein product: CASSFNRERTGELFF.